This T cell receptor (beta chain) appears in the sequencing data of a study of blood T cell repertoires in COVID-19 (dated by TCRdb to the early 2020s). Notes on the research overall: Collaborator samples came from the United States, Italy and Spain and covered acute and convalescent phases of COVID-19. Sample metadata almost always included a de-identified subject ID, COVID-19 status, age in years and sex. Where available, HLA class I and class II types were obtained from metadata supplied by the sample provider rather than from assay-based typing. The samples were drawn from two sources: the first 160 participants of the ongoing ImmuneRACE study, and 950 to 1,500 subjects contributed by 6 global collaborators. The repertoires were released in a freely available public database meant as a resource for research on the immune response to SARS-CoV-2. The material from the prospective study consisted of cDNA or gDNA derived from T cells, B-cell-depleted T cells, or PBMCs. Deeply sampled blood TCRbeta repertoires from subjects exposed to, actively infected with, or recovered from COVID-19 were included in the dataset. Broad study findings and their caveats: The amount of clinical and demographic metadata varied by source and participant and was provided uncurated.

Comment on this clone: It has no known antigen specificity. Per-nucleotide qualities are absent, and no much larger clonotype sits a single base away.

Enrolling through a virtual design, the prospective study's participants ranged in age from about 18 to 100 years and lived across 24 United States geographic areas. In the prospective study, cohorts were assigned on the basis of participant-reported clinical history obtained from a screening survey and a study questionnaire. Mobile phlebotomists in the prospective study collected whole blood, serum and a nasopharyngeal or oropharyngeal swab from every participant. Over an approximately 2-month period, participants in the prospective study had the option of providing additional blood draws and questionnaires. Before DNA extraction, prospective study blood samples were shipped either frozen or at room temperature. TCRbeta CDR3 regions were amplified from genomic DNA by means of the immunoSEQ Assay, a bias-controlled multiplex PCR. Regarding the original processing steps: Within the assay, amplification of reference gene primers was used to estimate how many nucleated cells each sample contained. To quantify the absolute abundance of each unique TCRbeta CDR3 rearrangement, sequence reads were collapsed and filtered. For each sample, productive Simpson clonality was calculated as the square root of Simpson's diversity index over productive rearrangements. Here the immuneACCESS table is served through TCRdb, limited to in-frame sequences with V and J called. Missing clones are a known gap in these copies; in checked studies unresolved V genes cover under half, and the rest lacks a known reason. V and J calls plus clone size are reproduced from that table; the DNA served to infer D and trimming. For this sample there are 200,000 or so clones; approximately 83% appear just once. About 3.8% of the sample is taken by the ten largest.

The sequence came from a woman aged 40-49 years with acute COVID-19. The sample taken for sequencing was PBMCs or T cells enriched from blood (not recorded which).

The CDR3 in this case is CASAFTAESTDTQYF. The sequenced DNA: TGTGCCAGCGCATTCACGGCGGAAAGCACAGATACGCAGTATTTT. Here the chain combines TRBV28 and TRBJ2-3, with the D gene call left open. A distance of 15 bases separates the germline ends of V and J, which lose 8 bases and 0 bases respectively. The CDR3 has 15 amino acids, counting the end cysteine and phenylalanine. CDR3 DNA only is kept here, 45 bases in frame from base 1. For CDR1 and CDR2, the germline V gene lists MDHEN and SYDVKM. Joined to the reference TRBV28 and TRBJ2-3 proteins, this CDR3 gives the full variable domain: DVKVTQSSRYLVKRTGEKVFLECVQDMDHENMFWYRQDPGLGLRLIYFSYDVKMKEKGDIPEGYSVSREKKERFSLILESASTNQTSMYLCASAFTAESTDTQYFGPGTRLTVL.